These T cell receptor beta chains were read from a single sample in a study of shared clonotypes between healthy human individuals. Clones were read by immunoSEQ multiplex PCR, and TCRdb kept only the in-frame ones, dropping some. Here the sample spans around 940,000 clones, over 75% being singletons. Sequencing used memory CD4+ T cells sorted from blood. The receptor source for this set is a young man in good health. Each CDR3 is given with its conserved first and last residue. The order of the fields is CDR3 protein, CDR3 DNA, J gene, V gene, clone size, D gene. A D gene is named only where the DNA matches it firmly. Where a row states a size, it is once, few, many or the class of an expanded clone; other rows omit it.

CDR3: CASSSGQGVEKLFF
DNA: TGTGCCAGCAGCTCGGGCCAGGGTGTTGAAAAACTGTTTTTT
J: TRBJ1-4
V: TRBV6-6
size: NA
D: NA

CDR3: CASSLRGNGYTF
DNA: TGTGCCAGCAGCTTAAGGGGGAATGGCTACACCTTC
J: TRBJ1-2
V: TRBV7-9
size: NA
D: NA

CDR3: CASSFDSNYGYTF
DNA: TGCGCCAGCAGCTTTGACAGCAACTATGGCTACACCTTC
J: TRBJ1-2
V: TRBV5-1
size: few
D: NA

CDR3: CASSFGLTPDTQYF
DNA: TGTGCCAGCAGCTTCGGCCTTACCCCAGATACGCAGTATTTT
J: TRBJ2-3
V: TRBV7-9
size: NA
D: NA

CDR3: CASRVGAYNEQFF
DNA: TGTGCCAGCAGGGTAGGTGCCTACAATGAGCAGTTCTTC
J: TRBJ2-1
V: TRBV27
size: NA
D: NA

CDR3: CASSLGGTNEKLFF
DNA: TGTGCCAGCAGCTTGGGGGGTACAAATGAAAAACTGTTTTTT
J: TRBJ1-4
V: TRBV7-9
size: NA
D: NA

CDR3: CASSLDTRSAQHF
DNA: TGCGCCAGCAGCCTAGACACCCGCTCAGCCCAGCATTTT
J: TRBJ1-5
V: TRBV5-1
size: few
D: NA

CDR3: CASSQIKASYGYTF
DNA: TGTGCCAGCAGCCAAATTAAGGCCAGCTATGGCTACACCTTC
J: TRBJ1-2
V: TRBV14
size: NA
D: NA

CDR3: CASSELGQGVSPLHF
DNA: TGTGCCAGCAGTGAATTAGGACAGGGGGTATCACCCCTCCACTTT
J: TRBJ1-6
V: TRBV6-1
size: NA
D: TRBD1

CDR3: CASSANPGAGETQYF
DNA: TGTGCCAGCAGCGCTAACCCAGGGGCGGGGGAGACCCAGTACTTC
J: TRBJ2-5
V: TRBV7-6
size: NA
D: NA

CDR3: CAWSYKGGQPQHF
DNA: TGTGCCTGGAGCTATAAGGGGGGGCAGCCCCAGCATTTT
J: TRBJ1-5
V: TRBV30
size: NA
D: NA

CDR3: CAWSAQGGSTDTQYF
DNA: TGTGCCTGGAGCGCCCAGGGCGGTAGCACAGATACGCAGTATTTT
J: TRBJ2-3
V: TRBV30
size: NA
D: NA

CDR3: CASSTTGVNTGELFF
DNA: TGTGCCAGTAGTACGACAGGAGTTAACACCGGGGAGCTGTTTTTT
J: TRBJ2-2
V: TRBV19
size: NA
D: NA

CDR3: CSARINTEAFF
DNA: TGCAGTGCTAGAATAAACACTGAAGCTTTCTTT
J: TRBJ1-1
V: TRBV20-1
size: NA
D: NA

CDR3: CASSESPNTEAFF
DNA: TGTGCCAGCAGTGAATCCCCGAACACTGAAGCTTTCTTT
J: TRBJ1-1
V: TRBV25-1
size: NA
D: NA

CDR3: CASSQGSGSTNEQYF
DNA: TGTGCCAGCAGTCAAGGTTCGGGGTCCACGAACGAGCAGTACTTC
J: TRBJ2-7
V: TRBV7-2
size: NA
D: NA

CDR3: CASSLQGSRTDTQYF
DNA: TGTGCCAGCAGTTTGCAGGGGTCCCGCACAGATACGCAGTATTTT
J: TRBJ2-3
V: TRBV5-5
size: NA
D: NA

CDR3: CASSRGSTEAFF
DNA: TGTGCCAGCAGTAGAGGGAGCACTGAAGCTTTCTTT
J: TRBJ1-1
V: TRBV7-2
size: NA
D: NA

CDR3: CASSERMLRTGWEKLFF
DNA: TGTGCCAGCAGTGAAAGAATGTTAAGGACAGGGTGGGAAAAACTGTTTTTT
J: TRBJ1-4
V: TRBV2
size: once
D: TRBD1

CDR3: CASSAQRTASPLHF
DNA: TGTGCCAGCAGCGCCCAAAGGACGGCTTCCCCCCTCCACTTT
J: TRBJ1-6
V: TRBV7-9
size: NA
D: NA

CDR3: CASSLGTGQETQYF
DNA: TGTGCCAGCAGCTTAGGGACAGGACAAGAGACCCAGTACTTC
J: TRBJ2-5
V: TRBV5-6
size: once
D: TRBD1

CDR3: CASSGASAPATTNYGYTF
DNA: TGTGCCAGCAGCGGCGCTTCGGCACCCGCTACAACTAACTATGGCTACACCTTC
J: TRBJ1-2
V: TRBV7-9
size: NA
D: NA

CDR3: CASSLRGQGGKAFF
DNA: TGTGCCAGCAGTTTACGGGGACAGGGAGGGAAAGCTTTCTTT
J: TRBJ1-1
V: TRBV27
size: NA
D: TRBD1

CDR3: CASSSQGSAGNTIYF
DNA: TGTGCCAGCAGCTCTCAGGGGTCAGCTGGAAACACCATATATTTT
J: TRBJ1-3
V: TRBV7-2
size: NA
D: NA

CDR3: CASSLRTHRGNTEAFF
DNA: TGTGCCAGCAGCTTAAGGACCCACCGGGGGAACACTGAAGCTTTCTTT
J: TRBJ1-1
V: TRBV7-9
size: few
D: NA

CDR3: CAIRLGTAFNTEAFF
DNA: TGTGCCATCAGGCTAGGGACAGCATTTAATACTGAAGCTTTCTTT
J: TRBJ1-1
V: TRBV10-3
size: NA
D: TRBD1

CDR3: CAWVGPGGSNSPLHF
DNA: TGTGCCTGGGTAGGGCCAGGGGGATCCAATTCACCCCTCCACTTT
J: TRBJ1-6
V: TRBV30
size: few
D: TRBD1

CDR3: CASGLANYGYTF
DNA: TGTGCCAGCGGATTAGCTAACTATGGCTACACCTTC
J: TRBJ1-2
V: TRBV6-5
size: NA
D: NA

CDR3: CASSEKRTAFF
DNA: TGTGCCAGCAGTGAAAAGAGGACGGCTTTCTTT
J: TRBJ1-1
V: TRBV6-1
size: NA
D: NA

CDR3: CASSRDRFNQPQHF
DNA: TGTGCCAGCAGCCGTGACAGGTTCAATCAGCCCCAGCATTTT
J: TRBJ1-5
V: TRBV28
size: NA
D: NA

CDR3: CASSRLGQGNSPLHF
DNA: TGCGCCAGCAGCCGACTTGGGCAGGGGAATTCACCCCTCCACTTT
J: TRBJ1-6
V: TRBV5-1
size: many
D: NA

CDR3: CASSKLVGSQPQHF
DNA: TGTGCCAGCAGCAAGTTGGTGGGGAGTCAGCCCCAGCATTTT
J: TRBJ1-5
V: TRBV21-1
size: NA
D: NA

CDR3: CASSIAGAAYEQYF
DNA: TGTGCCAGTAGTATAGCTGGGGCCGCCTACGAGCAGTACTTC
J: TRBJ2-7
V: TRBV19
size: NA
D: NA

CDR3: CAISGQGGAGEQFF
DNA: TGTGCCATCAGTGGCCAGGGAGGGGCCGGTGAGCAGTTCTTC
J: TRBJ2-1
V: TRBV10-3
size: NA
D: TRBD2

CDR3: CASSDPSDRESSTDTQYF
DNA: TGTGCCAGCAGTGACCCATCAGACAGGGAGTCTAGCACAGATACGCAGTATTTT
J: TRBJ2-3
V: TRBV6-4
size: NA
D: TRBD1

CDR3: CASSLDRQGSPYEQYF
DNA: TGTGCCAGCAGCTTGGACCGGCAGGGTAGCCCCTACGAGCAGTACTTC
J: TRBJ2-7
V: TRBV5-6
size: NA
D: NA

CDR3: CATTKGQGSYEQYF
DNA: TGTGCCACCACGAAGGGACAGGGATCCTACGAGCAGTACTTC
J: TRBJ2-7
V: TRBV6-6
size: NA
D: TRBD1

CDR3: CASSQARGEQFF
DNA: TGCGCCAGCAGCCAAGCCCGGGGTGAGCAGTTCTTC
J: TRBJ2-1
V: TRBV4-1
size: NA
D: NA

CDR3: CASSPTGDVYYEQYF
DNA: TGTGCCAGCTCACCGACAGGGGATGTCTACTACGAGCAGTACTTC
J: TRBJ2-7
V: TRBV18
size: NA
D: TRBD1

CDR3: CASSLDRGRTEAFF
DNA: TGTGCCAGCAGCTTAGATCGGGGGAGAACTGAAGCTTTCTTT
J: TRBJ1-1
V: TRBV13
size: few
D: NA

CDR3: CASSLGDRDNSPLHF
DNA: TGTGCCAGCAGCTTGGGGGACCGGGATAATTCACCCCTCCACTTT
J: TRBJ1-6
V: TRBV5-6
size: NA
D: NA

CDR3: CASSPTGSGNTIYF
DNA: TGTGCCAGCAGTCCTACAGGGTCTGGAAACACCATATATTTT
J: TRBJ1-3
V: TRBV28
size: NA
D: NA

CDR3: CASSYSKDRGSPLHF
DNA: TGTGCCAGCAGTTACTCGAAGGACAGGGGTTCACCCCTCCACTTT
J: TRBJ1-6
V: TRBV6-5
size: few
D: TRBD1

CDR3: CASSDVVSYGYTF
DNA: TGTGCCAGCAGTGATGTAGTCAGCTATGGCTACACCTTC
J: TRBJ1-2
V: TRBV25-1
size: NA
D: NA

CDR3: CASSLAGGSNQPQHF
DNA: TGTGCCAGCAGCTTGGCTGGGGGCAGCAATCAGCCCCAGCATTTT
J: TRBJ1-5
V: TRBV5-8
size: NA
D: NA

CDR3: CASSYGGGSEKLFF
DNA: TGTGCCAGCAGTTACGGGGGAGGCAGTGAAAAACTGTTTTTT
J: TRBJ1-4
V: TRBV6-5
size: NA
D: NA

CDR3: CASSSNRLAADTQYF
DNA: TGTGCCAGCAGCTCCAACCGACTAGCAGCAGATACGCAGTATTTT
J: TRBJ2-3
V: TRBV7-9
size: NA
D: TRBD2